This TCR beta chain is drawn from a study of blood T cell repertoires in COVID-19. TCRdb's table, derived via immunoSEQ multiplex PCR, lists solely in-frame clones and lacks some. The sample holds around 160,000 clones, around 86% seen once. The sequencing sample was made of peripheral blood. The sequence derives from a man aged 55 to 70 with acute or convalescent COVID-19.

CDR3 sequence reads: CAISESTGVDTQYF. The CDR3 nucleotides read TGTGCCATCAGTGAGTCGACAGGGGTAGATACGCAGTATTTT. V and J are TRBV10-3 and TRBJ2-3; 8 nucleotides line up with TRBD1. V gave up 0 bases and J gave up 5 bases; unmatched junction bases: 1. This CDR3 comprises 14 residues. Per germline, CDR1 ENHRY and CDR2 SYGVKD.